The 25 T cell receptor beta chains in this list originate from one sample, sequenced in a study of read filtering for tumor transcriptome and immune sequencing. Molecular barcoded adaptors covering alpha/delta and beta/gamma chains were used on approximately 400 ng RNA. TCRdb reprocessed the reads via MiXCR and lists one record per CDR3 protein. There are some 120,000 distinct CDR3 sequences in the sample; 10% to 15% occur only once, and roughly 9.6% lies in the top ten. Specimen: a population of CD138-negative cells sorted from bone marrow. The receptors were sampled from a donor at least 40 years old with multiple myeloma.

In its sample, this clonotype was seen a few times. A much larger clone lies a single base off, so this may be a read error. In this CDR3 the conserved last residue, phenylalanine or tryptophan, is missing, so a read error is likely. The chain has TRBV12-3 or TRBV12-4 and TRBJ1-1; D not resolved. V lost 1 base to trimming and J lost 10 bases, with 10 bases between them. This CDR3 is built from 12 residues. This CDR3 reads CASSLGPIGAFS. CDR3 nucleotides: TGTGCCAGCAGTTTAGGTCCCATCGGAGCTTTCTCT.

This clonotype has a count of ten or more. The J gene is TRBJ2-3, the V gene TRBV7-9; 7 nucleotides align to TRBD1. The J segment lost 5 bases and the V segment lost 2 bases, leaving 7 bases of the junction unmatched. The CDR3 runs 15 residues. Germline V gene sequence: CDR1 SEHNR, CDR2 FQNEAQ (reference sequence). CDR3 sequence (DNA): TGTGCCAGCAGCTTAATGGGGACAGATGGAGATACGCAGTATTTT. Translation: CASSLMGTDGDTQYF.

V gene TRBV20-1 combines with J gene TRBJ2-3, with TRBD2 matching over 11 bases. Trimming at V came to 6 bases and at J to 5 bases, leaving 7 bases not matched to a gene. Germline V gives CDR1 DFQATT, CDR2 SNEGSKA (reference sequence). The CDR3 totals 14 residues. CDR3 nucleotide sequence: TGCAGTGCCCGTAGCGGGGGGGCCAAAGATACGCAGTATTTT. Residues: CSARSGGAKDTQYF.

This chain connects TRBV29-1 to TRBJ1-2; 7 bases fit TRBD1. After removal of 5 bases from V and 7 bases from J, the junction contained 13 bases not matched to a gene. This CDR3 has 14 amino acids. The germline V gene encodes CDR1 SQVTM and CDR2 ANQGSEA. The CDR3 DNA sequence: TGCAGCGTTCCGCCCACAGGGGAATGGTTTGGCTACACCTTC. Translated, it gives CSVPPTGEWFGYTF.

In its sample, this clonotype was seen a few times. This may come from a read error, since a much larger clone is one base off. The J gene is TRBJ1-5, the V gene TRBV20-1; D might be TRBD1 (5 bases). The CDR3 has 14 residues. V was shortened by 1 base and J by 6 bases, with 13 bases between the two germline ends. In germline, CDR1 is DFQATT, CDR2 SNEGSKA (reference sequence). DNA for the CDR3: TGCAGTGCTAGAGCGAGAAGCGGGGGTCAGCCCCAGCATTTT. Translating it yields CSARARSGGQPQHF.

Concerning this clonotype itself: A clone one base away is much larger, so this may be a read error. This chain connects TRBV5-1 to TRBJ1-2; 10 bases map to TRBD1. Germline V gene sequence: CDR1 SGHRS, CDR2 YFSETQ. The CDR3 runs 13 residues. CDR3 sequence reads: CASSPTGGYGFTF. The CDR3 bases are TGCGCCAGCAGCCCGACAGGGGGCTATGGCTTCACCTTC.

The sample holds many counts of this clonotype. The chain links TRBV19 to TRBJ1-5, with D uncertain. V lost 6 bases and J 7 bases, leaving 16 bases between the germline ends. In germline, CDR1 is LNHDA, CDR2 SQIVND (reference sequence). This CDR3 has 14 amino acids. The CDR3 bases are TGTGCCAGTAGGAACCCTGCCGAGGGCCAGCCCCAGCATTTT. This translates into CASRNPAEGQPQHF.

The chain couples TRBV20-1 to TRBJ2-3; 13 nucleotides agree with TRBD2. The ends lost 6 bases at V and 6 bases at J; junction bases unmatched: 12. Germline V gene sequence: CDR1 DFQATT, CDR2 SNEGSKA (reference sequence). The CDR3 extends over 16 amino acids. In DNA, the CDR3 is TGCAGTGCGGAGGAAACTAGCGGGGGGGCCTCGGATACGCAGTATTTT. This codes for CSAEETSGGASDTQYF.

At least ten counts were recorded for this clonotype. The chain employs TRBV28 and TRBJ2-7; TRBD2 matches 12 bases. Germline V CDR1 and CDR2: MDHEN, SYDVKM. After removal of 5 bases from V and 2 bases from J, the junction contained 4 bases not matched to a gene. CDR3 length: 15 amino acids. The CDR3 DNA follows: TGTGCCAGCAGTCCCCGACTAGCGGGAGCCTACGAGCAGTACTTC. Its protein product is CASSPRLAGAYEQYF.

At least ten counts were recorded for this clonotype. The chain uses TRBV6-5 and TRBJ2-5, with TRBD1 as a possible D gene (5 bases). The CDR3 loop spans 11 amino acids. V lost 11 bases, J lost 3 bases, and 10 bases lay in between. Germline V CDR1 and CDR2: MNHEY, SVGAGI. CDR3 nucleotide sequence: TGTGCCGCTAAAGGGGAAGAGACCCAGTACTTC. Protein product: CAAKGEETQYF.

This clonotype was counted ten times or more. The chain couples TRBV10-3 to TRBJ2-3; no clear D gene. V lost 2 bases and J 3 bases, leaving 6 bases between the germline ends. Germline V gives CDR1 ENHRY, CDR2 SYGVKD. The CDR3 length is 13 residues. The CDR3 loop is CAISEIGTDTQYF. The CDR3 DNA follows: TGTGCCATCAGTGAGATCGGGACAGATACGCAGTATTTT.

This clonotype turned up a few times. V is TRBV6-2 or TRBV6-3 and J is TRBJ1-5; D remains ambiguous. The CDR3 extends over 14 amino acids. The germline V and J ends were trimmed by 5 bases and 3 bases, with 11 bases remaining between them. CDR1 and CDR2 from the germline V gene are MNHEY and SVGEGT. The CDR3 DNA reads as TGTGCCAGCAGTCCTTCAGGTTCCAATCAGCCCCAGCATTTT. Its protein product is CASSPSGSNQPQHF.

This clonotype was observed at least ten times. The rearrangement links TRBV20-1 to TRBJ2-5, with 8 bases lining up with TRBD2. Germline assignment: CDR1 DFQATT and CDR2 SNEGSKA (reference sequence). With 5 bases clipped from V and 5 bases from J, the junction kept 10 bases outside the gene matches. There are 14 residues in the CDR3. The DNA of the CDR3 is TGCAGTGCTTCCGGGACTAGTTTAGGCGAGACCCAGTACTTC. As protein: CSASGTSLGETQYF.

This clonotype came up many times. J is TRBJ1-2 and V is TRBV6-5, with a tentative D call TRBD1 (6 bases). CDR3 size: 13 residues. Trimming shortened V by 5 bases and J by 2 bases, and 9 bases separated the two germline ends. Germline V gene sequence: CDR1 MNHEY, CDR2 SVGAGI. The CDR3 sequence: CASSRDTNYGYTF. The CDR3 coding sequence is TGTGCCAGCAGTCGGGACACGAACTATGGCTACACCTTC.

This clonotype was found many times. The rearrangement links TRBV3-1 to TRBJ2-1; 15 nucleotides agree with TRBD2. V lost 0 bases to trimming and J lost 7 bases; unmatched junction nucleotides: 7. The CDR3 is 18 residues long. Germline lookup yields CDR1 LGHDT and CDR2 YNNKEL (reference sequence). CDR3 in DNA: TGTGCCAGCAGCCAAGACCCGGGACTAGCGGGAGGACAAAATGAGCAGTTCTTC. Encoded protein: CASSQDPGLAGGQNEQFF.

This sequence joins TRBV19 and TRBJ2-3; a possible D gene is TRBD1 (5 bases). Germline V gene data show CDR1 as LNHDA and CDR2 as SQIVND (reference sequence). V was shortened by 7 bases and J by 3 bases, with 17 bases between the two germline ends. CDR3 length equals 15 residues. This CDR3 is CASTDQARATDTQYF. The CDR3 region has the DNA TGTGCCAGTACCGACCAGGCCAGGGCAACAGATACGCAGTATTTT.

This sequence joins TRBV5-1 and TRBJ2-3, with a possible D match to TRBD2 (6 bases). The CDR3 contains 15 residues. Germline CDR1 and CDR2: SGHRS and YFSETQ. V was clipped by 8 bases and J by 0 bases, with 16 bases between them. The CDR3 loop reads CASTRDSRSTDTQYF. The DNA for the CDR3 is TGCGCCAGTACGCGGGACTCGAGAAGCACAGATACGCAGTATTTT.

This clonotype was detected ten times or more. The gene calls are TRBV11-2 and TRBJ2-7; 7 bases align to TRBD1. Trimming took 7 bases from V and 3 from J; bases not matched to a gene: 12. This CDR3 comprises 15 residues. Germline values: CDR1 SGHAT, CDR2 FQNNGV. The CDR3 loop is CASTLNRGMSYEQYF. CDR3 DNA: TGTGCCAGCACCCTGAACAGGGGAATGAGCTACGAGCAGTACTTC.

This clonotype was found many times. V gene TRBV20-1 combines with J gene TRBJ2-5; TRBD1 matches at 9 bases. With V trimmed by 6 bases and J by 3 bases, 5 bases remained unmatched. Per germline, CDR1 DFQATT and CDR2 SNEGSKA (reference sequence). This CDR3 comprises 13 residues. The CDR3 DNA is TGCAGTGCCACCGACAGGGGGGAAGAGACCCAGTACTTC. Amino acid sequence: CSATDRGEETQYF.

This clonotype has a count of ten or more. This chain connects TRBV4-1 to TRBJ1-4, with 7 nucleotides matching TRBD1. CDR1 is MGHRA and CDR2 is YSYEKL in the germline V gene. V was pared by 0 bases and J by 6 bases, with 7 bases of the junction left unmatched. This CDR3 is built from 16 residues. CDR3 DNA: TGCGCCAGCAGCCAAGATTCGGGACAGCAATATGAAAAACTGTTTTTT. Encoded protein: CASSQDSGQQYEKLFF.

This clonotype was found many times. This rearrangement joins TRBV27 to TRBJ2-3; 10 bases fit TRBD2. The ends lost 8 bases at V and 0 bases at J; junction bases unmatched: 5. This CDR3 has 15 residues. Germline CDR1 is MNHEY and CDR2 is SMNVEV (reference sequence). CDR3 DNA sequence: TGTGCCAGCTTGGGACTAGCGACTAGCACAGATACGCAGTATTTT. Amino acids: CASLGLATSTDTQYF.

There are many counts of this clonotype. The CDR3 coding sequence is TGTGCCATCAGTGATATAGAACAGGGGGCCTCTGGGGCCAACGTCCTGACTTTC. Protein sequence: CAISDIEQGASGANVLTF. The chain employs TRBV10-3 and TRBJ2-6; 9 bases fit TRBD1. J lost 0 bases, V lost 3 bases, and 6 bases had no gene match. Germline V lookup: CDR1 ENHRY, CDR2 SYGVKD. The CDR3 length is 18 residues.

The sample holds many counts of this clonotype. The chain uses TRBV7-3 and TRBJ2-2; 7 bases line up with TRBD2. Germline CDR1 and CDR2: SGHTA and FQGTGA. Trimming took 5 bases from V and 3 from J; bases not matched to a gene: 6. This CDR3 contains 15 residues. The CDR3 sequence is CASSPWTSDTGELFF. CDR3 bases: TGTGCCAGCAGCCCCTGGACTAGTGACACCGGGGAGCTGTTTTTT.

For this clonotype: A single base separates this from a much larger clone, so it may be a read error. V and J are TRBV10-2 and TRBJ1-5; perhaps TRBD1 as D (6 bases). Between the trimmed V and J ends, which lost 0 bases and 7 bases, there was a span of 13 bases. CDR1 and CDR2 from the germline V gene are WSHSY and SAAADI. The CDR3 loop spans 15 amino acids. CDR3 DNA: TGCGCCAGCAGTGAGTCCGAGGACAGTGGACAGCCCCAGCATTTT. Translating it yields CASSESEDSGQPQHF.

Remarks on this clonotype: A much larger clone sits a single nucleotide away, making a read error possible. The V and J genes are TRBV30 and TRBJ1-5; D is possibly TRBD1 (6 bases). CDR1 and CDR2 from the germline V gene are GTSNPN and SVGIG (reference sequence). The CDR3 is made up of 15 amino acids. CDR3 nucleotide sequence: TGTGCCTGGAGTGGTAAGGGGGATAGCAATCGGCCCCAGCATTTT. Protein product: CAWSGKGDSNRPQHF.